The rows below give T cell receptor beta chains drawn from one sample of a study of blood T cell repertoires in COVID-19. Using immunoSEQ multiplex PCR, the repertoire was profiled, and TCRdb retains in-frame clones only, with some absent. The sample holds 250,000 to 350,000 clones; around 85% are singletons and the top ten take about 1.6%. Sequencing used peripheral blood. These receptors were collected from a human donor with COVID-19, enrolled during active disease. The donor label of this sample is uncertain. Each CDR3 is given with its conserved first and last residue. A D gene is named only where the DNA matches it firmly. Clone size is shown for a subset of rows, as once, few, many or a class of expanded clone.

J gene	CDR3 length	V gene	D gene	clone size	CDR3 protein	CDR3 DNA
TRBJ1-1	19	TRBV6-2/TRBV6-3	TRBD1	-	CASSFDPRGTGGGNTEAFF	TGTGCCAGCAGTTTTGACCCACGGGGGACAGGGGGCGGGAACACTGAAGCTTTCTTT
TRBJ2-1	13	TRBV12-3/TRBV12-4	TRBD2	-	CASSWGLAPEQFF	TGTGCCAGCAGTTGGGGACTAGCCCCCGAGCAGTTCTTC
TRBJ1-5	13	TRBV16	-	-	CASSQGGGQPQHF	TGTGCCAGCAGCCAAGGCGGCGGCCAGCCCCAGCATTTT
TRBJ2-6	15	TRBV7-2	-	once	CASSLESSGANVLTF	TGTGCCAGCAGCTTGGAGAGCTCTGGGGCCAACGTCCTGACTTTC
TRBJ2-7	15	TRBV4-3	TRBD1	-	CASSQVRQGPGEQYF	TGCGCCAGCAGCCAAGTAAGACAGGGACCCGGCGAGCAGTACTTC
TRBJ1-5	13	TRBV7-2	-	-	CASSSEEGQPQHF	TGTGCCAGCAGCTCCGAGGAGGGGCAGCCCCAGCATTTT
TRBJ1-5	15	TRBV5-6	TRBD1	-	CASSSGQGKSQPQHF	TGTGCCAGCAGCTCCGGACAGGGGAAAAGCCAGCCCCAGCATTTT
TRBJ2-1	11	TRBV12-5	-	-	CASGLASEQFF	TGTGCTAGTGGTCTAGCAAGTGAGCAGTTCTTC
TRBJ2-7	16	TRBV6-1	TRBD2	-	CASSGLGLAVVYEQYF	TGTGCCAGCAGTGGGTTGGGACTAGCGGTCGTCTACGAGCAGTACTTC
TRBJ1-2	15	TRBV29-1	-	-	CSVLTLQGAGYGYTF	TGCAGCGTGTTAACCCTACAGGGAGCCGGCTATGGCTACACCTTC
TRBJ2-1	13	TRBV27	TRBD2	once	CASNQGLNNEQFF	TGTGCCAGCAATCAGGGACTAAACAATGAGCAGTTCTTC
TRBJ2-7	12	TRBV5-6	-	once	CASSLGQSEQYF	TGTGCCAGCAGCTTGGGGCAGTCCGAGCAGTACTTC
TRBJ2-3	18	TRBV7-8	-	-	CASSLRVQPEASTDTQYF	TGTGCCAGCAGCTTACGGGTCCAGCCAGAAGCTAGCACAGATACGCAGTATTTT
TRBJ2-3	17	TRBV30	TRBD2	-	CAWRKTLAALKQDTQYF	TGTGCCTGGAGGAAAACCCTAGCGGCCTTAAAGCAGGATACGCAGTATTTT
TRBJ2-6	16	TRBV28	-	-	CASSSGLRSGANVLTF	TGTGCCAGCAGTTCCGGCTTGAGGTCTGGGGCCAACGTCCTGACTTTC
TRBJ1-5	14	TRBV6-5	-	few	CASSSLTGTQPQHF	TGTGCCAGCAGTTCCCTAACAGGGACTCAGCCCCAGCATTTT
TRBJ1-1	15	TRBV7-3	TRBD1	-	CASSPQAGGAGRAFF	TGTGCCAGCAGCCCCCAAGCAGGGGGCGCGGGTCGAGCTTTCTTT
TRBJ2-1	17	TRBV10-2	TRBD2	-	CASSEVPAGVSYNEQFF	TGCGCCAGCAGTGAGGTCCCGGCGGGAGTTTCCTACAATGAGCAGTTCTTC
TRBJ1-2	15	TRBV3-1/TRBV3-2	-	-	CASSQEPTGGYGYTF	TGTGCCAGCAGCCAAGAACCGACTGGCGGCTATGGCTACACCTTC
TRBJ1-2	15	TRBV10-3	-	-	CAISASRGLNYGYTF	TGTGCCATCAGTGCCTCACGAGGGCTTAACTATGGCTACACCTTC
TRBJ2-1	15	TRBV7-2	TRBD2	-	CASSLGLAGVNEQFF	TGTGCCAGCAGCCTGGGACTAGCGGGAGTTAATGAGCAGTTCTTC
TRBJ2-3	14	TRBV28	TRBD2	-	CASTPSGSADTQYF	TGTGCCAGCACCCCTAGCGGGAGTGCAGATACGCAGTATTTT
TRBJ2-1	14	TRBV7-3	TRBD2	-	CASSNLGTSEKQFF	TGTGCCAGCAGCAATTTGGGGACTAGCGAGAAGCAGTTCTTC
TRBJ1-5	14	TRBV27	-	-	CASRPFPGYQPQHF	TGTGCCAGCAGGCCCTTCCCAGGGTATCAGCCCCAGCATTTT
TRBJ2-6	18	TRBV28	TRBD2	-	CASSLREAGASGANVLTF	TGTGCCAGCAGTCTCCGGGAAGCGGGAGCTTCTGGGGCCAACGTCCTGACTTTC
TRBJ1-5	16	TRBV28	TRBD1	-	CASSAQGQGVNQPQHF	TGTGCCAGCAGTGCGCAGGGACAGGGAGTCAATCAGCCCCAGCATTTT
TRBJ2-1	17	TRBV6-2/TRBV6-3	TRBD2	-	CASRPSSGTSGGNEQFF	TGTGCCAGCAGGCCTAGCTCCGGGACTAGCGGGGGAAATGAGCAGTTCTTC
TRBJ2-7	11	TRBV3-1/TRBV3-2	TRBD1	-	CASRQGVEQYF	TGTGCCAGCCGACAGGGTGTGGAGCAGTACTTC
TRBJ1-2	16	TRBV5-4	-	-	CASSLSPVPTNYGYTF	TGTGCCAGCAGCTTGTCCCCAGTACCCACAAACTATGGCTACACCTTC
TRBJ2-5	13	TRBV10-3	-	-	CAIRTGGEETQYF	TGTGCCATCAGGACCGGGGGAGAAGAGACCCAGTACTTC
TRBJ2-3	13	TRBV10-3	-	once	CAISESGTDTQYF	TGTGCCATCAGTGAATCGGGCACAGATACGCAGTATTTT
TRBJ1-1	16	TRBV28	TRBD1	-	CASSSPGQGLNTEAFF	TGTGCCAGCAGTTCTCCGGGACAGGGGTTGAACACTGAAGCTTTCTTT
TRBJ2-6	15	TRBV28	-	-	CASSPSGTGANVLTF	TGTGCCAGCAGTCCCTCAGGGACTGGGGCCAACGTCCTGACTTTC
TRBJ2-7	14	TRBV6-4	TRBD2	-	CASSELAGDYEQYF	TGTGCCAGCAGTGAGTTAGCGGGAGACTACGAGCAGTACTTC
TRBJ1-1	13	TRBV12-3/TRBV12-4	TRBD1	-	CASIVDRDGEAFF	TGTGCCAGCATCGTCGACAGGGATGGAGAAGCTTTCTTT
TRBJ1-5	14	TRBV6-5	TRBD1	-	CASSRTGKDQPQHF	TGTGCCAGCAGTCGGACAGGGAAAGATCAGCCCCAGCATTTT
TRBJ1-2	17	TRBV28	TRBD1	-	CASRTTGTGAVVRGYTF	TGTGCCAGCAGAACTACCGGGACAGGGGCTGTTGTGCGGGGCTACACCTTC
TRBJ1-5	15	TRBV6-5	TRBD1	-	CASSLTGGINQPQHF	TGTGCCAGCAGTCTAACAGGGGGCATCAATCAGCCCCAGCATTTT
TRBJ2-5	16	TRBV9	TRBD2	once	CASSVGLAGGEETQYF	TGTGCCAGCAGCGTGGGTCTAGCGGGAGGTGAAGAGACCCAGTACTTC
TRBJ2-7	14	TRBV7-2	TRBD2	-	CASSLAPAGGEQYF	TGTGCCAGCAGCTTAGCCCCAGCGGGAGGCGAGCAGTACTTC
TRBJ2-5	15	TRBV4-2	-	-	CASSAPGHGPQTQYF	TGTGCCAGCAGCGCACCGGGACACGGGCCTCAGACCCAGTACTTC
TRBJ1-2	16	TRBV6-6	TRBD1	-	CASSYGGDRGDYGYTF	TGTGCCAGCAGTTACGGAGGGGACAGGGGTGACTATGGCTACACCTTC
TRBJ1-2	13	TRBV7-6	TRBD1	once	CASSQGGVYGYTF	TGTGCCAGCAGCCAAGGGGGCGTCTATGGCTACACCTTC
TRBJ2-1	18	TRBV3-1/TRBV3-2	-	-	CASSQDRAAGLCYNEQFF	TGTGCCAGCAGCCAAGACCGGGCGGCGGGCCTGTGTTACAATGAGCAGTTCTTC
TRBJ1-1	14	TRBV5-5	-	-	CASSRRDKNTEAFF	TGTGCCAGCAGCCGCCGGGACAAGAACACTGAAGCTTTCTTT
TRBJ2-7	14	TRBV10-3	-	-	CAIRGPGSGYEQYF	TGTGCCATCAGGGGTCCGGGTTCGGGATACGAGCAGTACTTC
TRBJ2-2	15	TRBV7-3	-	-	CASSLVVGLTGELFF	TGTGCCAGCAGCTTAGTGGTTGGGCTCACCGGGGAGCTGTTTTTT
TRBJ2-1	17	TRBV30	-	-	CAWSRTASSGGYNEQFF	TGTGCCTGGAGTCGTACTGCGTCCAGCGGCGGCTACAATGAGCAGTTCTTC
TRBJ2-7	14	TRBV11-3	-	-	CASSLGGTSYEQYF	TGTGCCAGCAGCTTAGGCGGGACTTCCTACGAGCAGTACTTC
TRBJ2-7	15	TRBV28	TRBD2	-	CASEAASGREYEQYF	TGTGCCAGCGAGGCGGCTAGCGGGAGGGAATACGAGCAGTACTTC
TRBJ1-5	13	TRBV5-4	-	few	CASSLGGDQPQHF	TGTGCCAGCAGCTTGGGCGGCGATCAGCCCCAGCATTTT
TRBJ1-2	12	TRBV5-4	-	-	CASSRNSEGYTF	TGTGCCAGCAGCCGAAACAGTGAGGGCTACACCTTC
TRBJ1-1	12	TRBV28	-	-	CASRHDSPEAFF	TGTGCCAGCAGACATGACAGCCCTGAAGCTTTCTTT
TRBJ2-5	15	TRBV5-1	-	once	CASRPTGLPGETQYF	TGCGCCAGCAGACCGACGGGACTCCCGGGGGAGACCCAGTACTTC
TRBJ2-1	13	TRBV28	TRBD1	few	CAGGTGGYNEQFF	TGTGCCGGGGGGACAGGAGGATACAATGAGCAGTTCTTC
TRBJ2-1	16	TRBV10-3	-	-	CAISGDWSVSRNEQFF	TGTGCCATCAGTGGAGACTGGTCCGTTTCGAGAAATGAGCAGTTCTTC
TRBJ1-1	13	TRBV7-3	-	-	CASSQDRNTEAFF	TGTGCCAGCAGCCAGGACAGAAACACTGAAGCTTTCTTT